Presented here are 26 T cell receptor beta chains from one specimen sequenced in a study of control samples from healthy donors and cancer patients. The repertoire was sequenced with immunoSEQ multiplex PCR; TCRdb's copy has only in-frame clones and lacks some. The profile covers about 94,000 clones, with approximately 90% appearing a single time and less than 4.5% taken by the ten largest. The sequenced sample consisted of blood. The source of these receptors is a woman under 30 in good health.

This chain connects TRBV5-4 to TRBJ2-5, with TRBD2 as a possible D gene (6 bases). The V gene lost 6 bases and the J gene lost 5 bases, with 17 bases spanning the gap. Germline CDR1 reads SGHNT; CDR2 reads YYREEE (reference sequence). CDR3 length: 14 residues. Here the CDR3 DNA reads TGTGCCAGCATAAGTCCGGGAGTTAGCGAGACCCAGTACTTC. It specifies CASISPGVSETQYF.

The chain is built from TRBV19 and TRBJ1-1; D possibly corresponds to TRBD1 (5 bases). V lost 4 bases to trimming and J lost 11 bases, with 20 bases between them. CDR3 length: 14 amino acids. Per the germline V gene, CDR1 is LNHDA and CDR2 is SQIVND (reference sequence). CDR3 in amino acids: CASSTTDGTNEAFF. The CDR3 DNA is TGTGCCAGTAGTACGACGGACGGGACGAACGAGGCTTTCTTT.

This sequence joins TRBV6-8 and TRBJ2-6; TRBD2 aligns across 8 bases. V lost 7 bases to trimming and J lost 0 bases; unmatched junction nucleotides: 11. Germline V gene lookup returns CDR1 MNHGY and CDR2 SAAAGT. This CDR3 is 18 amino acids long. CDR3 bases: TGTGCCAGCAAATGGGCGGGGGGCTTCCCCTCTGGGGCCAACGTCCTGACTTTC. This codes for CASKWAGGFPSGANVLTF.

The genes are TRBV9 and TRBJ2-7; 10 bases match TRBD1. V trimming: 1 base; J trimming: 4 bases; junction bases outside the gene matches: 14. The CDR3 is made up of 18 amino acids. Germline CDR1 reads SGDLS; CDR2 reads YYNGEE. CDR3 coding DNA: TGTGCCAGCAGCGTAACCCCGCAGGCGGGACAGGGGAAATACGAGCAGTACTTC. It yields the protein CASSVTPQAGQGKYEQYF.

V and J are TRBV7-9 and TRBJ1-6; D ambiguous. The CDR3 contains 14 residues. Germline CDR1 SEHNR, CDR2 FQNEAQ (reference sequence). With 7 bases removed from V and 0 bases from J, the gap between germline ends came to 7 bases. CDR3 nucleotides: TGTGCCAGCAAAATGAACTCCTATAATTCACCCCTCCACTTT. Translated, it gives CASKMNSYNSPLHF.

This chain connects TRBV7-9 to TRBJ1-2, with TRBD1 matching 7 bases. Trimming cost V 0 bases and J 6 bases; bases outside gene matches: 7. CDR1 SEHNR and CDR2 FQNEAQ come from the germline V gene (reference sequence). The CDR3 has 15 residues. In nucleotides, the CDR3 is TGTGCCAGCAGCTTAGCGCTAGGGGGCCAGAATGGCTACACCTTC. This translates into CASSLALGGQNGYTF. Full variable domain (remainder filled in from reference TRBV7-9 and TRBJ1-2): DTGVSQNPRHKITKRGQNVTFRCDPISEHNRLYWYRQTLGQGPEFLTYFQNEAQLEKSRLLSDRFSAERPKGSFSTLEIQRTEQGDSAMYLCASSLALGGQNGYTFGSGTRLTVV.

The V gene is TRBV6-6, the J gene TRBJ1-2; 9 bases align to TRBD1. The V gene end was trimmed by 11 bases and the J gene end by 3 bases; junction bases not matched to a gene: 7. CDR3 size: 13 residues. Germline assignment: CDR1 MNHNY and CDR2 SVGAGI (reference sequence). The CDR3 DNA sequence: TGTGCCGCACAACAGGGGGCGGACTATGGCTACACCTTC. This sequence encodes CAAQQGADYGYTF.

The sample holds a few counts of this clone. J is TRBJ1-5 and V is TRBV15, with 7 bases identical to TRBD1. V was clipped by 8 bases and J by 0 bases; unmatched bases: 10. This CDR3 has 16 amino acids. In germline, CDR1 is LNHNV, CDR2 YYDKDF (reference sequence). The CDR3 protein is CATSRGQGYSNQPQHF. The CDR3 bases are TGTGCCACCTCTAGGGGGCAGGGATATAGCAATCAGCCCCAGCATTTT.

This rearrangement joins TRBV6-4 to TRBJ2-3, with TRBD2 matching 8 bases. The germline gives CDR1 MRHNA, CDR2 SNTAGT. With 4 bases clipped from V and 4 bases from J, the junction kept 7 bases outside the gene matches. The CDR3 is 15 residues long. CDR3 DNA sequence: TGTGCCAGCAGTGGAACCGGGGGGGCGGCAGATACGCAGTATTTT. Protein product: CASSGTGGAADTQYF.

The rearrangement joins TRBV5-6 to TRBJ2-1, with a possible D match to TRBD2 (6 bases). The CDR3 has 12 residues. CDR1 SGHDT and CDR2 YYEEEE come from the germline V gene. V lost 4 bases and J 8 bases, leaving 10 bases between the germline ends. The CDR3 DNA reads TGTGCCAGCAGCCGGGACTTCCATGAGCAGTTCTTC. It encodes CASSRDFHEQFF.

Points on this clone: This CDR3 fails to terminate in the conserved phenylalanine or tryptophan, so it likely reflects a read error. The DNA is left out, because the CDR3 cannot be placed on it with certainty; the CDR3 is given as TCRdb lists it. CDR3 protein: CASSLIQTYY. V and J are TRBV11-3 and TRBJ1-2; the table's D gene call, TRBD1, was not cross checked with the DNA. The CDR3 is 10 residues long, ends included. Germline V lookup: CDR1 SGHNT, CDR2 YENEEA.

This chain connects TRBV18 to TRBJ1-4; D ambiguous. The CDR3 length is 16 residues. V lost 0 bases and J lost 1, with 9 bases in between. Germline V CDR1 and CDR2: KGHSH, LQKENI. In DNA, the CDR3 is TGTGCCAGCTCACCACCGCGGGGTAGAACTAATGAAAAACTGTTTTTT. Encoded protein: CASSPPRGRTNEKLFF.

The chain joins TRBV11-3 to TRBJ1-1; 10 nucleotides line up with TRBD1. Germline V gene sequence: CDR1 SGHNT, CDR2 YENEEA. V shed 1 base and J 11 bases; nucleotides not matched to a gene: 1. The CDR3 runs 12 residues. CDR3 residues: CASSLGDRGAFF. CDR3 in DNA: TGTGCCAGCAGCTTAGGGGACAGGGGCGCTTTCTTT.

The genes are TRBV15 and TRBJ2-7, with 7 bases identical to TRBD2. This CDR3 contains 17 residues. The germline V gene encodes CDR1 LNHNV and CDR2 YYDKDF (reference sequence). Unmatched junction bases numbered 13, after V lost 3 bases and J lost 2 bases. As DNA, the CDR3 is TGTGCCACCAGCAGCCGTCCCGGTGGGGGGGTTACCTACGAGCAGTACTTC. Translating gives CATSSRPGGGVTYEQYF.

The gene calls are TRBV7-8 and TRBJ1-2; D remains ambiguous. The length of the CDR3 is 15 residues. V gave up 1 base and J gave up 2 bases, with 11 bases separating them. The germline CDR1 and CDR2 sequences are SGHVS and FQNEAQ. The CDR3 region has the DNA TGTGCCAGCAGCTTAGGTCGGTGGGAAAACTATGGCTACACCTTC. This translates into CASSLGRWENYGYTF. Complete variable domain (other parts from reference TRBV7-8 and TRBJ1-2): GAGVSQSPRYKVAKRGQDVALRCDPISGHVSLFWYQQALGQGPEFLTYFQNEAQLDKSGLPSDRFFAERPEGSVSTLKIQRTQQEDSAVYLCASSLGRWENYGYTFGSGTRLTVV.

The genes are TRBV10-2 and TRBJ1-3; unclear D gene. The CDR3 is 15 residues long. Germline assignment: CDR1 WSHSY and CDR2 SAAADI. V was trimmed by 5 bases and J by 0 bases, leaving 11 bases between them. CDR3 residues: CASSRTALSGNTIYF. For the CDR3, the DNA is TGCGCCAGCAGTCGCACAGCGCTCTCTGGAAACACCATATATTTT.

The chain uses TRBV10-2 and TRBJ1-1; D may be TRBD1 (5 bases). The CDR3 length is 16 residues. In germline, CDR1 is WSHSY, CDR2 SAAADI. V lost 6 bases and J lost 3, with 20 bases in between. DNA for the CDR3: TGCGCCAGCAGCCCCGGCCCATACAGGTGGGACACTGAAGCTTTCTTT. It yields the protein CASSPGPYRWDTEAFF.

The CDR3 region is CASRGTREAGELFF. Here the CDR3 DNA reads TGCGCCAGCAGAGGGACTAGGGAAGCCGGGGAGCTGTTTTTT. This chain uses TRBV10-2 with TRBJ2-2, with TRBD2 matching over 8 bases. V lost 6 bases, J lost 6 bases, and 6 bases stayed unmatched. The V gene's germline CDR1 is WSHSY and CDR2 SAAADI. This CDR3 spans 14 amino acids.

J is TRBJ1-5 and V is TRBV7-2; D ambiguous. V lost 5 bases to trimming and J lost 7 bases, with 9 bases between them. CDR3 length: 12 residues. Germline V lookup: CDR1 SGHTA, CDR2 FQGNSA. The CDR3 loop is CASSELRQPQHF. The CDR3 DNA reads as TGTGCCAGCAGCGAGCTTAGACAGCCCCAGCATTTT. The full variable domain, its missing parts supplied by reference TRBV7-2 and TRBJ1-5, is GAGVSQSPSNKVTEKGKDVELRCDPISGHTALYWYRQSLGQGLEFLIYFQGNSAPDKSGLPSDRFSAERTGGSVSTLTIQRTQQEDSAVYLCASSELRQPQHFGDGTRLSIL.

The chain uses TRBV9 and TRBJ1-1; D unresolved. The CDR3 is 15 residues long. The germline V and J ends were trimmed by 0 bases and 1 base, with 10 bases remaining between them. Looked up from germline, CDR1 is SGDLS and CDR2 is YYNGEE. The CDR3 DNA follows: TGTGCCAGCAGCGTAGGGTTCGCCTGGAACACTGAAGCTTTCTTT. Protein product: CASSVGFAWNTEAFF.

For the CDR3, the DNA is TGCGCCAGCAGCCCGTTAGGGTTAACTGAAGCTTTCTTT. As protein: CASSPLGLTEAFF. The J gene is TRBJ1-1, the V gene TRBV5-1; D unclear. Germline loops: CDR1 SGHRS, CDR2 YFSETQ. V lost 4 bases, J lost 5 bases, and 12 bases lay in between. This CDR3 region has 13 residues.

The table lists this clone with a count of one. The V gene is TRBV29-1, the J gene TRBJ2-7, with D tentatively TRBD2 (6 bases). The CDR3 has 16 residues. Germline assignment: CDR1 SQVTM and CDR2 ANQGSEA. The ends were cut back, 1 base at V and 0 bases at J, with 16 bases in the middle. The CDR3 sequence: CSVEGREDTNSYEQYF. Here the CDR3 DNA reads TGCAGCGTTGAAGGGAGGGAGGACACGAACTCCTACGAGCAGTACTTC.

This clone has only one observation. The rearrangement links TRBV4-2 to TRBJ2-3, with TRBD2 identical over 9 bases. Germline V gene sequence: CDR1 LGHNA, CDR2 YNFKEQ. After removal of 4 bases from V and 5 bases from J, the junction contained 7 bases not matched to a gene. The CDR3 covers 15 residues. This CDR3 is CASSPQSTSGDTQYF. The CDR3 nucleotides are TGTGCCAGCAGCCCTCAATCGACTAGCGGAGATACGCAGTATTTT.

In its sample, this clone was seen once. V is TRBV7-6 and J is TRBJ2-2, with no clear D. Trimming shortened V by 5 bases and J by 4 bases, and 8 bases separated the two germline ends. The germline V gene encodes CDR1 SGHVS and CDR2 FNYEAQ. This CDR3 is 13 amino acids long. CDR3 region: CASSLSGTGELFF. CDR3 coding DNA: TGTGCCAGCAGCCTCTCGGGCACCGGGGAGCTGTTTTTT.

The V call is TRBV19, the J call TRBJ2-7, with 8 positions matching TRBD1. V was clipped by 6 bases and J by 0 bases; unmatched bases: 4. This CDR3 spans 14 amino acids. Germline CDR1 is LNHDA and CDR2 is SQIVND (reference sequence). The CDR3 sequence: CASRYGQGSYEQYF. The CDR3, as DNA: TGTGCCAGTAGGTACGGACAGGGCTCCTACGAGCAGTACTTC.

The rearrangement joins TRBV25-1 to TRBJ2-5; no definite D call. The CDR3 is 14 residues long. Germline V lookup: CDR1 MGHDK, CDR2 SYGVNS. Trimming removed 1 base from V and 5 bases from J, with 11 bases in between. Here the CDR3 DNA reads TGTGCCAGCAGTGAATGGCTAGGGTCGGAGACCCAGTACTTC. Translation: CASSEWLGSETQYF.